At least ten counts were recorded for the clone carrying this TCR beta chain. Blood RNA originated from unsorted whole blood, with germline DNA additionally extracted. Production of TCR beta cDNA used approximately 480 ng total RNA together with a constant-region primer. Three nested multiplex PCR rounds, a slightly modified ARM-PCR, produced the libraries for TCR beta. Each of the first two PCR rounds ran roughly 10 cycles with TRBV1-TRBV30 forward and C-beta reverse primers. TCRdb re-called the multiplex PCR reads with MiXCR, one entry per CDR3 protein. Among about 330,000 distinct CDR3 sequences, around 60% were seen once, and the ten largest hold 5% to 6.5%. Germline V lookup: CDR1 LGHNT, CDR2 FRNRAP. The CDR3 runs 16 residues. V trimming: 4 bases; J trimming: 0 bases; junction bases outside the gene matches: 1. This entry comes from a study of tumor-infiltrating lymphocytes in primary liver carcinoma.

V and J are TRBV12-5 and TRBJ2-1; 12 bases line up with TRBD2. This receptor was taken from a middle-aged man with primary liver carcinoma and hepatitis B virus infection. Sequenced material: peripheral blood. CDR3 sequence (DNA): TGTGCTAGTGGTTCGGGACTAGCGGGCTCCTACAATGAGCAGTTCTTC. Translating it yields CASGSGLAGSYNEQFF.